Following are 29 T cell receptor beta chains from one sample sequenced in a study of response to subunit inactivated influenza vaccine. In TCRdb, the RT-PCR reads were re-called with MiXCR into one record per CDR3 protein. The sample consists of fewer than 550,000 distinct CDR3 sequences, 25% of them appearing once. Sequencing was performed on CD4+ T cells sorted from PBMCs, taken approximately 5 days after vaccination. Source of these receptors: a man aged 50 to 60 who received an inactivated influenza vaccine.

This rearrangement joins TRBV5-1 to TRBJ1-1; D gene unclear. V was pared by 5 bases and J by 3 bases, with 11 bases between. CDR1 is SGHRS, CDR2 YFSETQ, per germline. This CDR3 region has 13 residues. In nucleotides, the CDR3 is TGCGCCAGCAGGAGGGCGGAGGACACTGAAGCTTTCTTT. This encodes CASRRAEDTEAFF.

V usage is TRBV12-3 or TRBV12-4 and J usage is TRBJ2-6, with a tentative D call TRBD1 (6 bases). CDR3 length: 15 amino acids. V gave up 6 bases and J gave up 4 bases, with 13 bases separating them. CDR3 loop: CASSPQGAGANVLTF. As DNA, the CDR3 is TGTGCCAGCAGCCCACAGGGAGCCGGGGCCAACGTCCTGACTTTC.

This clonotype was seen a few times. The rearrangement joins TRBV5-6 to TRBJ1-1; D is perhaps TRBD1 (6 bases). CDR3 length equals 14 residues. V was shortened by 1 base and J by 2 bases, with 9 bases between the two germline ends. From germline, CDR1 is SGHDT and CDR2 YYEEEE. CDR3 coding DNA: TGTGCCAGCAGCTTGACAGGGATAAACACTGAAGCTTTCTTT. Translated, it gives CASSLTGINTEAFF.

This clonotype was seen more than once but under ten times. The chain is built from TRBV11-3 and TRBJ2-1; TRBD2 matches 11 bases. The V and J ends lost 3 bases and 0 bases, in that order; junction bases with no gene match: 1. Germline V lookup: CDR1 SGHNT, CDR2 YENEEA. This CDR3 has 16 amino acids. CDR3 coding DNA: TGTGCCAGCAGCTTCGGGACTAGCGGCTCCTACAATGAGCAGTTCTTC. It codes for CASSFGTSGSYNEQFF. Complete variable domain (other parts from reference TRBV11-3 and TRBJ2-1): EAGVVQSPRYKIIEKKQPVAFWCNPISGHNTLYWYLQNLGQGPELLIRYENEEAVDDSQLPKDRFSAERLKGVDSTLKIQPAELGDSAVYLCASSFGTSGSYNEQFFGPGTRLTVL.

V and J are TRBV2 and TRBJ2-2, with 8 nucleotides matching TRBD2. Trimming removed 5 bases from V and 6 bases from J; junction bases left unmatched: 11. Germline V lookup: CDR1 SNHLY, CDR2 FYNNEI. This CDR3 contains 16 residues. CDR3 sequence (DNA): TGTGCCAGCAGTCCAGCGGGAGCTCCTCGCGCCGGGGAGCTGTTTTTT. Translated: CASSPAGAPRAGELFF.

This clonotype was seen at least ten times. The chain employs TRBV27 and TRBJ2-7, with 8 bases identical to TRBD1. Germline V gene sequence: CDR1 MNHEY, CDR2 SMNVEV (reference sequence). The CDR3 contains 13 residues. V dropped 5 bases and J dropped 10; count of bases not matched to a gene: 10. CDR3 residues: CASSHGQGAPQYF. In nucleotides, the CDR3 is TGTGCCAGCAGTCACGGACAGGGCGCACCTCAGTACTTC.

The chain is built from TRBV7-2 and TRBJ2-2; 10 nucleotides agree with TRBD1. Germline CDR1 reads SGHTA; CDR2 reads FQGNSA. V was clipped by 5 bases and J by 6 bases; unmatched bases: 6. The CDR3 is 15 amino acids. The CDR3 loop is CASSPGTGASGELFF. Here the CDR3 DNA reads TGTGCCAGCAGCCCCGGGACAGGGGCCTCCGGGGAGCTGTTTTTT.

This clonotype has a handful of counts. The chain is built from TRBV18 and TRBJ2-1; 10 bases line up with TRBD1. Germline V gene data show CDR1 as KGHSH and CDR2 as LQKENI. CDR3 length: 13 residues. V dropped 4 bases and J dropped 8; count of bases not matched to a gene: 2. CDR3 loop: CASSLGQGDEQFF. In DNA form, the CDR3 reads TGTGCCAGCTCACTCGGACAGGGGGATGAGCAGTTCTTC.

The genes are TRBV7-2 and TRBJ2-7; D uncertain. The germline CDR1 and CDR2 sequences are SGHTA and FQGNSA. Trimming left V 2 bases short and J 4 bases short, with 12 bases between. The CDR3 runs 14 residues. The CDR3 sequence: CASSLLAAFYEQYF. The CDR3 bases are TGTGCCAGCAGCTTATTGGCAGCCTTTTACGAGCAGTACTTC.

This clonotype was detected a few times. This chain joins TRBV29-1 and TRBJ2-7; TRBD1 aligns across 7 bases. Germline loops: CDR1 SQVTM, CDR2 ANQGSEA. Unmatched junction bases numbered 8, after V lost 3 bases and J lost 3 bases. This CDR3 region has 14 residues. CDR3 region: CSVEVRQGGYEQYF. The CDR3 DNA reads TGCAGCGTTGAGGTTAGACAGGGTGGCTACGAGCAGTACTTC.

The rearrangement uses TRBV7-2 and TRBJ2-5, with 7 bases that match TRBD1. The junction had 11 bases not matched to a gene; V was cut back by 2 bases and J by 2 bases. This CDR3 is built from 17 residues. Looked up from germline, CDR1 is SGHTA and CDR2 is FQGNSA. CDR3 sequence: CASSLTPLNRGQETQYF. In nucleotides, the CDR3 is TGTGCCAGCAGCTTAACCCCCCTGAACAGGGGACAAGAGACCCAGTACTTC.

The chain has TRBV3-1 and TRBJ2-7; TRBD2 agrees at 7 bases. J was trimmed by 0 bases and V by 3 bases; bases with no gene match: 5. The germline gives CDR1 LGHDT, CDR2 YNNKEL (reference sequence). The CDR3 extends over 15 amino acids. CDR3 in DNA: TGTGCCAGCAGCCATAGCGGGCGCAACTCCTACGAGCAGTACTTC. This sequence encodes CASSHSGRNSYEQYF.

The chain employs TRBV9 and TRBJ2-1; the D gene could be TRBD1 or TRBD2 (5 bases each). Germline CDR1 SGDLS, CDR2 YYNGEE. This CDR3 contains 16 residues. V gave up 3 bases and J gave up 3 bases, with 16 bases separating them. The chain's CDR3 is CASSGRGQGSYNEQFF. In DNA, the CDR3 is TGTGCCAGCAGCGGGAGAGGGCAGGGAAGCTACAATGAGCAGTTCTTC.

This clonotype was picked up a small number of times. This chain connects TRBV20-1 to TRBJ2-7; D is unresolved. The CDR3 length is 14 residues. Trimming took off 2 bases at V and 2 bases at J, with 13 bases between the two ends. Per germline, CDR1 DFQATT and CDR2 SNEGSKA (reference sequence). Here the CDR3 reads CSARKGAATYEQYF. The CDR3, as DNA: TGCAGTGCTAGAAAGGGCGCAGCGACCTACGAGCAGTACTTC.

The CDR3 DNA sequence: TGTGCCAGCAGGGGAGAAAACAATCAGCCCCAGCATTTT. Translated, it gives CASRGENNQPQHF. V is TRBV6-1 and J is TRBJ1-5; D remains ambiguous. Between the trimmed V and J ends, which lost 6 bases and 3 bases, there was a span of 9 bases. Germline CDR1 reads MNHNS; CDR2 reads SASEGT. This CDR3 is 13 amino acids long.

This clonotype showed up just once. The rearrangement joins TRBV29-1 to TRBJ2-7; D possibly uses TRBD1 or TRBD2 (5 bases each). Looked up from germline, CDR1 is SQVTM and CDR2 is ANQGSEA. The V and J ends lost 3 bases and 0 bases respectively, with 12 bases between them. CDR3 length: 14 amino acids. CDR3 sequence: CSVEGDPSSYEQYF. In nucleotides, the CDR3 is TGCAGCGTTGAGGGGGACCCCAGCTCCTACGAGCAGTACTTC.

V is TRBV3-1 and J is TRBJ2-2; the D is unclear. The V and J ends lost 5 bases and 2 bases respectively, with 9 bases between them. The CDR3 has 14 amino acids. CDR1 LGHDT and CDR2 YNNKEL come from the germline V gene (reference sequence). This chain's CDR3 is CASSSRHNTGELFF. DNA of the CDR3: TGTGCCAGCAGCTCGCGACACAACACCGGGGAGCTGTTTTTT.

J is TRBJ1-3 and V is TRBV2, with 9 bases aligning to TRBD1. The CDR3 covers 15 residues. V shed 3 bases, J shed 2 bases, and the junction held 2 bases outside the gene matches. The germline gives CDR1 SNHLY, CDR2 FYNNEI. The CDR3 is CASSDDRGAGNTIYF. The CDR3 nucleotides read TGTGCCAGCAGTGATGACAGGGGGGCTGGAAACACCATATATTTT.

This clonotype was counted a few times. This sequence joins TRBV20-1 and TRBJ2-1; TRBD2 aligns across 10 bases. V was clipped by 6 bases and J by 7 bases; unmatched bases: 9. Germline CDR1 reads DFQATT; CDR2 reads SNEGSKA (reference sequence). This CDR3 comprises 14 residues. CDR3 amino acids: CSASASGGRNEQFF. The CDR3 bases are TGCAGTGCCAGCGCTAGCGGGGGAAGGAATGAGCAGTTCTTC.

Note on this clonotype: A junction end diverges from the germline sequence, so it may reflect a read error. The rearrangement links TRBV2 to TRBJ2-2; 10 positions agree with TRBD2. This CDR3 comprises 19 residues. Germline CDR1 is SNHLY and CDR2 is FYNNEI. The CDR3 nucleotides read TGTGCCCGCAGTACTCGGACTAGCGGAGACCAAACGAACACCGGGGAGCTGTTTTTT. This encodes CARSTRTSGDQTNTGELFF.

This clonotype was counted between two and nine times. The J gene is TRBJ2-1, the V gene TRBV10-2; 10 bases match TRBD1. Per the germline V gene, CDR1 is WSHSY and CDR2 is SAAADI. Losses at the gene ends were 4 bases for V and 2 bases for J; bases not matched to a gene: 2. The CDR3 runs to 15 residues. CDR3 DNA sequence: TGCGCCAGCAGTGTCGGGACAGGGGCCTACAATGAGCAGTTCTTC. Translation gives CASSVGTGAYNEQFF.

This clonotype turned up a few times. This rearrangement joins TRBV6-2 or TRBV6-3 to TRBJ1-1; 7 bases are a match to TRBD1. This CDR3 comprises 14 residues. The junction had 9 bases not matched to a gene; V was cut back by 7 bases and J by 4 bases. The germline CDR1 and CDR2 sequences are MNHEY and SVGEGT. DNA for the CDR3: TGTGCCAGCAAGCGACAGGGAGTAGGCACTGAAGCTTTCTTT. This encodes CASKRQGVGTEAFF.

The chain recombines TRBV20-1 with TRBJ1-1; D is possibly TRBD1 (5 bases). Germline values: CDR1 DFQATT, CDR2 SNEGSKA (reference sequence). The V end lost 2 bases, the J end lost 11 bases, and 18 bases lay between the germline ends. The CDR3 extends over 13 amino acids. CDR3 sequence: CSARRVGGAHAFF. The CDR3 nucleotides read TGCAGTGCTAGAAGAGTGGGAGGGGCGCACGCTTTCTTT.

The chain links TRBV6-2 or TRBV6-3 to TRBJ1-5; a weak D match, TRBD1 (6 bases). Per the germline V gene, CDR1 is MNHEY and CDR2 is SVGEGT. The CDR3 is made up of 15 amino acids. The V end was cut by 5 bases, the J end by 5 bases, with 16 bases between. CDR3 protein: CASSPRGKGDQPQHF. Here the CDR3 DNA reads TGTGCCAGCAGTCCCCGGGGAAAGGGGGATCAGCCCCAGCATTTT.

The chain uses TRBV7-2 and TRBJ2-7, with TRBD1 as a possible D gene (5 bases). This CDR3 region has 15 residues. Trimming pared 1 base from V and 3 bases from J, leaving 13 bases between. In germline, CDR1 is SGHTA, CDR2 FQGNSA. The CDR3 loop is CASSLGPTENYEQYF. The CDR3 DNA sequence: TGTGCCAGCAGCTTAGGGCCGACAGAGAACTACGAGCAGTACTTC.

The V and J genes are TRBV5-1 and TRBJ1-2; TRBD1 agrees at 8 bases. Looked up from germline, CDR1 is SGHRS and CDR2 is YFSETQ. Trimming took 5 bases from V and 4 from J; bases not matched to a gene: 10. This CDR3 comprises 15 residues. This CDR3 reads CASRAQGAGVYGYTF. Here the CDR3 DNA reads TGCGCCAGCAGAGCCCAGGGGGCGGGTGTCTATGGCTACACCTTC.

The table lists this clonotype with a few counts. The DNA for the CDR3 is TGTGCCACCAGCAGAGGGGAGCGGGAGAATGAGCAGTTCTTC. Protein: CATSRGERENEQFF. The rearrangement joins TRBV15 to TRBJ2-1; 8 positions agree with TRBD2. The CDR3 contains 14 residues. Germline V lookup: CDR1 LNHNV, CDR2 YYDKDF (reference sequence). V lost 1 base to trimming and J lost 7 bases; unmatched junction nucleotides: 3.

This clonotype was found a few times. This chain uses TRBV6-2 or TRBV6-3 with TRBJ2-7; D remains unclear. V dropped 1 base and J dropped 5 bases, with 15 bases sitting between them. CDR3 size: 15 residues. Germline CDR1 MNHEY, CDR2 SVGEGT. Here the CDR3 DNA reads TGTGCCAGCAGTTACTGGGGAAGGGCAGAGAACGAGCAGTACTTC. Residues: CASSYWGRAENEQYF.

In its sample, this clonotype was seen a few times. V usage is TRBV12-3 or TRBV12-4 and J usage is TRBJ2-2; perhaps D is TRBD1 or TRBD2 (5 bases each). This CDR3 spans 14 amino acids. V gave up 6 bases and J gave up 6 bases, with 14 bases separating them. CDR3 DNA: TGTGCCAGCAGCAAGATTCTGGGGGCCGGGGAGCTGTTTTTT. Protein sequence: CASSKILGAGELFF.